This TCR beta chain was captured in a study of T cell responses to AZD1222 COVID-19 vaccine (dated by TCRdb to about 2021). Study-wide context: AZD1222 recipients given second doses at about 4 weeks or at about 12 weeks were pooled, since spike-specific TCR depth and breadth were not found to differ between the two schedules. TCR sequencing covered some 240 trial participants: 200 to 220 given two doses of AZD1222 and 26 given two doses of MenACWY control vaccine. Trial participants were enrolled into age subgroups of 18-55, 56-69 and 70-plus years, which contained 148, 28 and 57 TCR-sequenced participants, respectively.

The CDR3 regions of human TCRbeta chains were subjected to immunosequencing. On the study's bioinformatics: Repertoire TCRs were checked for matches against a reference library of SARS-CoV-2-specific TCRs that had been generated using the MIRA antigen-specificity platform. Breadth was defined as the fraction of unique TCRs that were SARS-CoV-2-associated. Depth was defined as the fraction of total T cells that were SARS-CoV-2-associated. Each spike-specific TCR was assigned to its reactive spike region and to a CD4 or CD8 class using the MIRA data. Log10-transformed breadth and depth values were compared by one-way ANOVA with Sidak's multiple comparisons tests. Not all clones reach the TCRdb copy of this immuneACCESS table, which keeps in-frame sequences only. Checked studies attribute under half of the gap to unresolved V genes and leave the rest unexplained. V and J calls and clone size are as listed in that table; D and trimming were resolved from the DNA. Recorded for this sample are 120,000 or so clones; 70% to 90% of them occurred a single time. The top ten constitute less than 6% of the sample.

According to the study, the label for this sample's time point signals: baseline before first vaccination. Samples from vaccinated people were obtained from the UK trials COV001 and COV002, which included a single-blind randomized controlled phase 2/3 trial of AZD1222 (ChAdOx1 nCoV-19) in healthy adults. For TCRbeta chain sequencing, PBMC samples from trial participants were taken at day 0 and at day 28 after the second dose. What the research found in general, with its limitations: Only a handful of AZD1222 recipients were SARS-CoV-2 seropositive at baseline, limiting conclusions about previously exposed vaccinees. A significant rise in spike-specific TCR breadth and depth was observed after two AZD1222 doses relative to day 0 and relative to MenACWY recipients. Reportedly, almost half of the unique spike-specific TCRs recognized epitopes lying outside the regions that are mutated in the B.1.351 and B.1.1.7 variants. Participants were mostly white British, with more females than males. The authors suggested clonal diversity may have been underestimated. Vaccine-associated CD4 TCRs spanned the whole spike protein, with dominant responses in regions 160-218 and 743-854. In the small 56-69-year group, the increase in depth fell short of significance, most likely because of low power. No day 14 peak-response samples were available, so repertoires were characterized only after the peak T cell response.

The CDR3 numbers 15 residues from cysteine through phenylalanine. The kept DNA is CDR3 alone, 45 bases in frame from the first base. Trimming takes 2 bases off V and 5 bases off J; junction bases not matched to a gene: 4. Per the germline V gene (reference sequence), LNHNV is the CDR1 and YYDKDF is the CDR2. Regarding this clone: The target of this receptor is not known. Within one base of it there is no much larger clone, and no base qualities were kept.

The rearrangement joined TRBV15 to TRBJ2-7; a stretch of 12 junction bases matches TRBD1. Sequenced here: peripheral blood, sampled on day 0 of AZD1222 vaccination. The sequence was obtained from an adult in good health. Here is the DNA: TGTGCCACCAGCAGATCCGGGACAGGGGGCAACGAGCAGTACTTC. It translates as CATSRSGTGGNEQYF.